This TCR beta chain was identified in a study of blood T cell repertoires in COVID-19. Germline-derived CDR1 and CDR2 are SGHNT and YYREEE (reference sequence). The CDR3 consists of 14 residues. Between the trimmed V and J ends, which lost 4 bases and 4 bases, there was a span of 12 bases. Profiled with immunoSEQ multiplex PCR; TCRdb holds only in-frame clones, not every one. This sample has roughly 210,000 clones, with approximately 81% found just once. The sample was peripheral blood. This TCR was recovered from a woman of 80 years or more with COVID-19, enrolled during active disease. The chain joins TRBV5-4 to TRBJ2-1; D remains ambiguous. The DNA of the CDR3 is TGTGCCAGCAGCCTCAGGTACAGTTACAATGAGCAGTTCTTC. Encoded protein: CASSLRYSYNEQFF. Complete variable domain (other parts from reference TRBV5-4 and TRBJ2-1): ETGVTQSPTHLIKTRGQQVTLRCSSQSGHNTVSWYQQALGQGPQFIFQYYREEENGRGNFPPRFSGLQFPNYSSELNVNALELDDSALYLCASSLRYSYNEQFFGPGTRLTVL.